This T cell receptor (beta chain) was found in a study of vaccination effects on CD4 cells after COVID-19. J was trimmed by 7 bases and V by 4 bases; bases with no gene match: 1. Germline CDR1 MNHEY, CDR2 SVGEGT. This CDR3 has 13 residues. A few counts support this clone. What it recognizes is unknown. Assay: immunoSEQ multiplex PCR; the TCRdb copy retains only in-frame clones and omits some. The table lists tens of thousands of clones, roughly 73% of them singletons, with 5.5% to 7% in the top ten. Using viral peptide pools, the ViraFEST assay grew out antigen-specific CD4+ T cells prior to sequencing. Following 10 days of culture, CD4+ T cells were isolated. Previously uninfected by SARS-CoV-2, the vaccine recipients also showed negative nucleocapsid antibodies. Overall study findings and caveats: The vaccine-induced clones of healthy vaccinees included only 1 of 255 that cross-reacted with common cold coronaviruses.

The specimen was CD4+ T cells from PBMCs cultured with HCoV-OC43 spike peptides, collected before COVID-19 vaccination. Subset reported: HCoV-OC43 spike overlapping peptide pool stimulation. The chain has TRBV6-2 or TRBV6-3 and TRBJ2-1; 10 bases align to TRBD1. This receptor was taken from a human donor who received a COVID-19 vaccine. The CDR3 DNA reads TGTGCCAGCAGTTCGGACAGGGGGAATGAGCAGTTCTTC. Its protein is CASSSDRGNEQFF.